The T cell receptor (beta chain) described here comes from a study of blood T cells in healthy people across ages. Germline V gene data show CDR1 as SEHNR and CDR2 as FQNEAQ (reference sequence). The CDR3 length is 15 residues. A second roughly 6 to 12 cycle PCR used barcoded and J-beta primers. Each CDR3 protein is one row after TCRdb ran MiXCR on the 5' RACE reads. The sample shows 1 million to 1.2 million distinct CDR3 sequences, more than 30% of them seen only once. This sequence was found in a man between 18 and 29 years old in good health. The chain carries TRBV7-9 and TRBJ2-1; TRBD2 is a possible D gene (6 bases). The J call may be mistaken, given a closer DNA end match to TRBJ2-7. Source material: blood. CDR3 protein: CASSQEGLKTYEQYF. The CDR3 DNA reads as TGTGCCAGCAGCCAGGAGGGACTGAAGACCTACGAGCAGTACTTC.